The rows below give T cell receptor beta chains drawn from one sample of a study of T cell repertoires in cytomegalovirus infection. TCRdb passed the reads through MiXCR, listing each CDR3 protein once. Here the sample spans tens of thousands of distinct CDR3 sequences, roughly 18% being singletons. These TCRs are of unknown antigen specificity. The sequencing used CD8+ T cells from cultured PBMCs, collected from culture after CMV antigen stimulation. The receptors shown here come from a human donor in good health (CMV status not recorded). Some clones in this sample may be carry-over from other donors' samples. Both conserved end residues are part of each CDR3. Each record gives: CDR3 length, J gene, V gene, clone size, D gene, CDR3 protein, CDR3 DNA. The D gene is left open where the match is weak. For some rows the clone size is stated as once, few or many, or as a class when expanded; others skip it.

13 | TRBJ2-3 | TRBV20-1 | few | . | CSARDPVADTQYF | TGCAGTGCTAGAGATCCAGTCGCAGATACGCAGTATTTT
15 | TRBJ2-7 | TRBV20-1 | . | . | CSARDFNGGLYEQYF | TGCAGTGCTAGAGATTTCAACGGGGGGCTCTACGAGCAGTACTTC
17 | TRBJ1-1 | TRBV19 | . | TRBD1 | CASSPRGQGVMNTEAFF | TGTGCCAGTAGTCCCAGGGGACAGGGTGTGATGAACACTGAAGCTTTCTTT
18 | TRBJ2-2 | TRBV19 | . | TRBD2 | CASSGLAGGLLRLGELFF | TGTGCCAGTTCGGGACTAGCGGGAGGGCTTCTTCGGTTAGGGGAGCTGTTTTTT
15 | TRBJ2-3 | TRBV18 | . | TRBD1 | CASSPPGQSTDTQYF | TGTGCCAGCTCACCACCGGGACAGAGCACAGATACGCAGTATTTT
15 | TRBJ1-1 | TRBV18 | many | . | CASSPTNGLNTEAFF | TGTGCCAGCTCACCAACGAACGGGCTAAACACTGAAGCTTTCTTT
16 | TRBJ2-7 | TRBV20-1 | many | TRBD1 | CSARGGQGISSYEQYF | TGCAGTGCGCGGGGCGGACAGGGGATCAGCTCCTACGAGCAGTACTTC
11 | TRBJ2-5 | TRBV6-1 | medium-sized | . | CASSGGETQYF | TGTGCCAGCAGTGGGGGTGAGACCCAGTACTTC
13 | TRBJ2-7 | TRBV27 | . | . | CASSWRGSHEQYF | TGTGCCAGCAGTTGGAGAGGGTCCCACGAGCAGTACTTC
14 | TRBJ2-1 | TRBV28 | many | TRBD2 | CASSLTGTTNEQFF | TGTGCCAGCAGTCTAACCGGGACTACCAATGAGCAGTTCTTC
14 | TRBJ2-3 | TRBV29-1 | many | . | CSERTGTSTDTQYF | TGCAGCGAACGAACAGGAACTAGCACAGATACGCAGTATTTT
15 | TRBJ1-5 | TRBV12-3/TRBV12-4 | . | . | CASSLRAAQNQPQHF | TGTGCCAGCAGTTTAAGAGCGGCACAAAATCAGCCCCAGCATTTT
15 | TRBJ2-1 | TRBV5-1 | . | TRBD1 | CASSWTGPSYNEQFF | TGCGCCAGCAGCTGGACAGGGCCTTCCTACAATGAGCAGTTCTTC
15 | TRBJ2-7 | TRBV7-4 | . | TRBD2 | CASSGLTSGSYERYF | TGTGCCAGCAGCGGATTGACTAGCGGATCCTACGAGCGGTACTTC
13 | TRBJ2-7 | TRBV7-6 | many | . | CASSLGPQGEQYF | TGTGCCAGCAGCTTGGGGCCCCAGGGCGAGCAGTACTTC
16 | TRBJ2-2 | TRBV7-9 | few | TRBD1 | CASSSDGQANTGELFF | TGTGCCAGCAGCTCTGATGGACAGGCGAACACCGGGGAGCTGTTTTTT
15 | TRBJ1-5 | TRBV12-3/TRBV12-4 | many | . | CASSSGTTSNQPQHF | TGTGCCAGCAGTAGCGGGACAACGAGCAATCAGCCCCAGCATTTT
14 | TRBJ1-2 | TRBV27 | few | TRBD1 | CASSPGQGGYGYTF | TGTGCCAGCAGTCCCGGACAGGGTGGCTATGGCTACACCTTC
13 | TRBJ2-5 | TRBV6-6 | many | . | CASSYSMQETQYF | TGTGCCAGCAGTTACTCGATGCAAGAGACCCAGTACTTC